This entry lists 4 T cell receptor beta chains sequenced from one sample in a study of blood T cells in healthy people across ages. PCR was performed a second time for 7 to 11 cycles using a sample-barcoded 5' primer and a J-beta primer mix. From the 5' RACE reads, TCRdb called clonotypes with MiXCR, one entry per CDR3 protein. The table includes more than 1,400,000 distinct CDR3 sequences, 42% detected once. Sequenced input: blood. All receptors derive from a woman under 30 in good health.

The chain recombines TRBV12-3 or TRBV12-4 with TRBJ1-1; possibly TRBD1 for D (5 bases). The CDR3 has 13 amino acids. Trimming cost V 5 bases and J 5 bases, with 12 bases left between them. CDR3 nucleotides: TGTGCCAGCAGTCGCGGGGGAAGGACTGAAGCTTTCTTT. Residues: CASSRGGRTEAFF.

CDR3 in amino acids: CASSAQRGRKDTQYF. CDR3 sequence (DNA): TGTGCCAGCAGCGCCCAAAGGGGGCGTAAAGATACGCAGTATTTT. The V gene is TRBV7-3, the J gene TRBJ2-3; 7 nucleotides agree with TRBD1. Germline V gene sequence: CDR1 SGHTA, CDR2 FQGTGA. V lost 5 bases to trimming and J lost 5 bases; unmatched junction nucleotides: 10. There are 15 residues in the CDR3.

This chain joins TRBV7-8 and TRBJ2-3, with TRBD2 identical over 9 bases. CDR1 and CDR2 (germline): SGHVS, FQNEAQ. CDR3 size: 17 residues. V lost 1 base to trimming and J lost 1 base; unmatched junction nucleotides: 6. The CDR3 DNA is TGTGCCAGCAGCTTAGTGGAGCGGGGGGTAGGCACAGATACGCAGTATTTT. Protein sequence: CASSLVERGVGTDTQYF. The full variable domain, completed using reference TRBV7-8 and TRBJ2-3, is GAGVSQSPRYKVAKRGQDVALRCDPISGHVSLFWYQQALGQGPEFLTYFQNEAQLDKSGLPSDRFFAERPEGSVSTLKIQRTQQEDSAVYLCASSLVERGVGTDTQYFGPGTRLTVL.

J is TRBJ2-5 and V is TRBV20-1; 7 nucleotides agree with TRBD1. CDR1 and CDR2 from the germline V gene are DFQATT and SNEGSKA (reference sequence). Trimming removed 3 bases from V and 2 bases from J; junction bases left unmatched: 15. The CDR3 runs to 17 residues. CDR3 in DNA: TGCAGTGCTAGCGCAACGGTGGACAGGTGGGGGCAAGAGACCCAGTACTTC. It translates to CSASATVDRWGQETQYF.